This T cell receptor (beta chain) was captured by sequencing in a study of blood T cell repertoires in COVID-19. The germline V and J ends were trimmed by 2 bases and 0 bases, with 9 bases remaining between them. The germline gives CDR1 SGHTS, CDR2 YDEGEE. The CDR3 length is 14 residues. This table comes from immunoSEQ multiplex PCR, and its TCRdb copy is limited to in-frame clones, with some not included. In the table there are about 330,000 clones, approximately 87% of which are singletons. Sequencing used PBMCs or T cells enriched from blood (not recorded which). The sequence derives from a woman aged 30 to 39 who had recovered from COVID-19. The rearrangement uses TRBV5-8 and TRBJ2-7, with a weak D call TRBD1 (6 bases). The CDR3 nucleotides are TGTGCCAGCAGCTTCGGACAGAGCTCCTACGAGCAGTACTTC. Encoded protein: CASSFGQSSYEQYF.